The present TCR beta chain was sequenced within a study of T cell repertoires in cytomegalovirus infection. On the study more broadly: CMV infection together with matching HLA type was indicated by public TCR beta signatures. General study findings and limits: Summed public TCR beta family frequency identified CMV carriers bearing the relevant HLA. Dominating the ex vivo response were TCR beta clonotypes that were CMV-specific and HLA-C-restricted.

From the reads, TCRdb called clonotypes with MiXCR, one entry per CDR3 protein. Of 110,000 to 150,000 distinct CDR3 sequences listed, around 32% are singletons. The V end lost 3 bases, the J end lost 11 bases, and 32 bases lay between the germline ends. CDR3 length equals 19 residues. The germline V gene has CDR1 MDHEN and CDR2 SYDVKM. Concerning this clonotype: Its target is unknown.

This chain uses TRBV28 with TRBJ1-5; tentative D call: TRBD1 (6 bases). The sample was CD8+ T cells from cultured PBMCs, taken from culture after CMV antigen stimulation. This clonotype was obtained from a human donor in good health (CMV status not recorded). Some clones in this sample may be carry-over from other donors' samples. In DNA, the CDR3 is TGTGCCAGCAGTTTCCCCGGGACAAAAATCAGCCCCGGGTTACAGTCCCAGCATTTT. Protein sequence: CASSFPGTKISPGLQSQHF.